Sequencing of this T cell receptor beta chain was carried out in a study of regulatory T cells in long-lasting Graves disease. Study-level background: Patients with persistent Graves' disease had over 5 years of antithyroid drugs and persistent TSH receptor antibodies. Notes on the study in general: Among persistent patients, a larger number of public clonotypes were shared (about 3,000) than among newly diagnosed patients (under 1,000). Graves' patients with persistent disease showed TCR diversity lower than patients newly diagnosed.

A few counts support this clonotype. What it binds is not known. The V gene end was trimmed by 4 bases and the J gene end by 5 bases; junction bases not matched to a gene: 4. The CDR3 spans 13 residues. Germline CDR1 is ENHRY and CDR2 is SYGVKD. Time point meaning: persistent/refractory GD, antithyroid drugs over 5 years with positive TRAb. Scientists built the TCR library using RNA that was extracted from PBMCs. According to the study, TCR beta libraries were built with iRepertoire HTBI primers and CDR3-region Arm-PCR. As processed by the authors: Identified segments across samples numbered 60 or so TRBV and around 13 TRBJ. MiXCR, applied by TCRdb to the multiplex PCR reads, yields one record per CDR3 protein. Clone size and V and J calls follow TCRdb, not the original study. This sample has under 450,000 distinct CDR3 sequences, with roughly 24% found just once.

The clonotype was recovered from a woman aged 40 to 50 with Graves disease. The chain couples TRBV10-3 to TRBJ1-1, with 7 bases lining up with TRBD1. The starting material was peripheral blood mononuclear cells (PBMCs), obtained when the disease was refractory, from a patient treated with antithyroid drugs. The CDR3: CAISGQGKTEAFF. CDR3 nucleotides: TGTGCCATCAGTGGACAGGGAAAGACTGAAGCTTTCTTT.